This entry is about one T cell receptor beta chain. The target antigen is unknown. Carried by the TCR beta cDNA libraries were unique molecular identifiers. TCRdb reprocessed the PCR reads with MiXCR, giving one entry per CDR3 protein. The sample lists roughly 800,000 distinct CDR3 sequences; approximately 30% were seen once. This sample was included in a study of post-analysis software for immune sequencing data. Study-wide background: Clinical courses comprised relapsing-remitting, secondary progressive and progressive-relapsing multiple sclerosis.

Study conclusions and caveats: In patients, about 5 TRBV segments were more frequent than in controls, with TRBV5-6, TRBV5-1 and TRBV20-1 among them. In multiple sclerosis, normalized Chao1 diversity was significantly below that of controls.

The CDR3 covers 16 residues. The V gene end was trimmed by 1 base and the J gene end by 1 base; junction bases not matched to a gene: 5. The germline V gene has CDR1 SGHDN and CDR2 FVKESK. The sequenced sample was blood. The TCR was taken from a girl aged 5 to 17 with multiple sclerosis. The chain joins TRBV14 to TRBJ2-5; 8 bases align to TRBD2. DNA for the CDR3: TGTGCCAGCAGCCAAGTGTTCCGGGGGGGCCAAGAGACCCAGTACTTC. Amino acid sequence: CASSQVFRGGQETQYF.